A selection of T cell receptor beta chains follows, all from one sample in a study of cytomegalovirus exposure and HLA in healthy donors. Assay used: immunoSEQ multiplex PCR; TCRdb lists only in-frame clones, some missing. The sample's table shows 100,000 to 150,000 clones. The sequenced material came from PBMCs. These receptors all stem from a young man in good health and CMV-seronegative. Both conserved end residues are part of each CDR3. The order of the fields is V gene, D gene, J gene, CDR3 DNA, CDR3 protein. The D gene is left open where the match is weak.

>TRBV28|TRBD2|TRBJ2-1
TGTGCCAGCAGTCCGACGACTAGCGGGGCATACAATGAGCAGTTCTTC
CASSPTTSGAYNEQFF
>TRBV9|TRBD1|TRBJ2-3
TGTGCCAGCAGCGTCACGAAGGACAGGGAGAGCACAGATACGCAGTATTTT
CASSVTKDRESTDTQYF
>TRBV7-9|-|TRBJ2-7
TGTGCCAGCAGCTTAGCGGGAGGTGAGGACGAGCAGTACTTC
CASSLAGGEDEQYF
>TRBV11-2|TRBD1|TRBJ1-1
TGTGCCAGCAGCTTGAGGGGGCGGACTGAAGCTTTCTTT
CASSLRGRTEAFF
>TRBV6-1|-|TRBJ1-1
TGTGCCAGCAGTGAAAGGGGGATGAACACTGAAGCTTTCTTT
CASSERGMNTEAFF
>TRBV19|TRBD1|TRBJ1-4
TGTGCCAGTAGTAAGACAGGGGGTGATGAAAAACTGTTTTTT
CASSKTGGDEKLFF
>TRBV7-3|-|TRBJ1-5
TGTGCCAGCAGCTCAGACCGAGGCCAGCCCCAGCATTTT
CASSSDRGQPQHF
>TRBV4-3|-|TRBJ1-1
TGCGCCAGCAGCCAAGATCACCGGGGGGAGACTGAAGCTTTCTTT
CASSQDHRGETEAFF
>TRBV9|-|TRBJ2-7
TGTGCCAGCAGCTCCGCCGGGGGCTACGAGCAGTACTTC
CASSSAGGYEQYF
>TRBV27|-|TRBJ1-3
TGTGCCAGCAGTTTAATAGGCACTGGGGCTCTGGCTGGAAACACCATATATTTT
CASSLIGTGALAGNTIYF
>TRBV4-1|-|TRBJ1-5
TGCGCCAGCAGCCGTTCGGGACAAAGCGGCAATCAGCCCCAGCATTTT
CASSRSGQSGNQPQHF
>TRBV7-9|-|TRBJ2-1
TGTGCCAGCAGCTTTCCCGGATGGGAGAATGAGCAGTTCTTC
CASSFPGWENEQFF
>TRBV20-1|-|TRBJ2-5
TGCAGTGCTAGGGCTTCAGGGACCCAGTACTTC
CSARASGTQYF
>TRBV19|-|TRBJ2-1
TGTGCCAGTAGGTCAGGGGCCTCCTACAATGAGCAGTTCTTC
CASRSGASYNEQFF
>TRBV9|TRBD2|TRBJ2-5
TGTGCCAGCAGCGCCAGAGCGGGGGGGAGGGAGACCCAGTACTTC
CASSARAGGRETQYF
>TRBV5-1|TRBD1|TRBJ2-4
TGCGCCAGCAGCCTCGGGACAGGGGAGACCAAAAACATTCAGTACTTC
CASSLGTGETKNIQYF
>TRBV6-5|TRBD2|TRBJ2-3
TGTGCCAGCAGTTACTCGAGTAGCGGGGCAACAGATACGCAGTATTTT
CASSYSSSGATDTQYF
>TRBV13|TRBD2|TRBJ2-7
TGTGCCAGCAGCTTAATTAGCGGGGGGGATCCTCCCTACGAGCAGTACTTC
CASSLISGGDPPYEQYF
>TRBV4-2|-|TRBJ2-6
TGTGCCAGCAGCCAAATCCGAGGCTCTGGGGCCAACGTCCTGACTTTC
CASSQIRGSGANVLTF
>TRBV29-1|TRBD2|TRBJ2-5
TGCAGCGTTGGGATTAGCGGGGGAATTGAGACCCAGTACTTC
CSVGISGGIETQYF
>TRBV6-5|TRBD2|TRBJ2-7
TGTGCCAGCAGTTACTCGAGCGGGAGCCCCCGCGAGCAGTACTTC
CASSYSSGSPREQYF
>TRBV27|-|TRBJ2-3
TGTGCCAGCAGTCGGACAGTCCCTACTAGCACAGATACGCAGTATTTT
CASSRTVPTSTDTQYF
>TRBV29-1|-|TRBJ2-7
TGCAGCGCCGATAGGGGTAACGAGCAGTACTTC
CSADRGNEQYF
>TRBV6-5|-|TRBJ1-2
TGTGCCAGCACTCCGTCGGCTAACTATGGCTACACCTTC
CASTPSANYGYTF
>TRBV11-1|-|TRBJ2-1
TGTGCCAGCAGCCCTCGCCATGACAGGTCCTACAATGAGCAGTTCTTC
CASSPRHDRSYNEQFF
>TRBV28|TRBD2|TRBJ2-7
TGTGCCAGCAGTTTTCATCTAGCGGTTCTCTCCTACGAGCAGTACTTC
CASSFHLAVLSYEQYF
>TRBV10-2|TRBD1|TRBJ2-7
TGCGCCACCCACACTCCGGGACAGGCGAACTTC
CATHTPGQANF
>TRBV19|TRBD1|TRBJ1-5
TGTGCCAGTACCCCAGTTCGGGGACAGGGGGCGTATCAGCCCCAGCATTTT
CASTPVRGQGAYQPQHF
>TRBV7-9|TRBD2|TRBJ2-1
TGTGCCAGCAGCTACACCGGGACTAGCGTGAATGAGCAGTTCTTC
CASSYTGTSVNEQFF
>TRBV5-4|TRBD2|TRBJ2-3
TGTGCCAGCAGCGCCGGACTAGCGGGGGTTGTAGATACGCAGTATTTT
CASSAGLAGVVDTQYF
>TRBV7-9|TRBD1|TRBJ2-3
TGTGCCAGCAGCTCCTGGACAGGGGGTACACAGATAAGGCAGTATTTT
CASSSWTGGTQIRQYF
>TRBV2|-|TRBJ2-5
TGTGCCAGCAGTGCAAACAGGGCGGGCGGCTTGGAGACCCAGTACTTC
CASSANRAGGLETQYF
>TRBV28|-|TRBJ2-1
TGTGCCAGCAGTATCCCCCAGGCTAAGAATGAGCAGTTCTTC
CASSIPQAKNEQFF
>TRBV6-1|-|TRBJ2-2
TGTGCCAGCAGTGAATACAGGGTAACGCACACCGGGGAGCTGTTTTTT
CASSEYRVTHTGELFF
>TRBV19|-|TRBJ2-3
TGTGCCAGTAGTATAGTTCCCTACGCAGATACGCAGTATTTT
CASSIVPYADTQYF
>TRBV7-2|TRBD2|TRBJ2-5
TGTGCCAGCAGCCCGAAGCGACTAGCGGGGGGACAAGAGACCCAGTACTTC
CASSPKRLAGGQETQYF
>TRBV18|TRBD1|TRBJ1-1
TGTGCCAGCTCAGGGACAGGGAGTGTTGCAGCTTTCTTT
CASSGTGSVAAFF
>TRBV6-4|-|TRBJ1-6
TGTGCCAGCAGTGACGAGCTTAATTCACCCCTCCACTTT
CASSDELNSPLHF
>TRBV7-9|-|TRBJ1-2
TGTGCCAGCAGCTTTTGGACAGAACCCTATGGCTACACCTTC
CASSFWTEPYGYTF
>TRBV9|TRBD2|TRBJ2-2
TGTGCCAGCAGCCCCCGGGCTAGCGGGGGGGGGACCGGGGAGCTGTTTTTT
CASSPRASGGGTGELFF
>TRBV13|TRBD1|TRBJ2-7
TGTGCCAGCAGCTCGGGACAGTCGAGAGCCTCCTACGAGCAGTACTTC
CASSSGQSRASYEQYF
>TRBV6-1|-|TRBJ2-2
TGTGCCAGCAGTGGCGCTGGGTTTAGCGCCGGGGAGCTGTTTTTT
CASSGAGFSAGELFF
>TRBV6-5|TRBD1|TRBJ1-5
TGTGCCAGCAGGAGGACAGGACGCAATCAGCCCCAGCATTTT
CASRRTGRNQPQHF
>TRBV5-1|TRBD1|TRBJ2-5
TGCGCCAGCAGCGCGGGACAGGGGGAGACCCAGTACTTC
CASSAGQGETQYF
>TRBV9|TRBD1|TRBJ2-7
TGTGCCAGCAGCCCCGGACAGGGGGCCTACGAGCAGTACTTC
CASSPGQGAYEQYF